This T cell receptor beta chain was profiled in a study of siplizumab effects on memory and regulatory T cells. Overall study findings and caveats: Naive T cells apparently outstripped memory cells in diversity and seemed major alloresponse contributors. Many proliferating CD4+ or CD8+ clones remained unclassified. Roughly 75-95% of them could not be assigned either a naive or a memory phenotype.

Turning to this clone: Its antigen is as yet unknown.

Assays examined approximately 99,000 TCR templates per sample. The table came from immunoSEQ multiplex PCR; TCRdb's copy has only in-frame clones and leaves some out. Here the sample spans over 95,000 clones, 90% to 95% being singletons. The trim removed 8 bases at V and 5 bases at J, leaving 6 bases unmatched. CDR3 length: 12 amino acids. CDR1 is SQVTM and CDR2 is ANQGSEA in the germline V gene. The sequencing sample was made of non-Treg CD4+ T cells sorted from blood. The TCR was taken from a human donor in good health. The chain combines TRBV29-1 with TRBJ1-1; 9 bases are shared with TRBD1. The CDR3 loop is CSSWDRETEAFF. The CDR3 DNA sequence: TGCAGCAGCTGGGACAGGGAAACTGAAGCTTTCTTT.